The clone carrying this T cell receptor (beta chain) was seen repeatedly, ten times or more. According to the study, TCR beta libraries were built with iRepertoire HTBI primers and CDR3-region Arm-PCR. TCRdb fed the multiplex PCR reads into MiXCR, producing one record per CDR3 protein. The repertoire has some 230,000 distinct CDR3 sequences, around 20% of them found once; the top ten carry around 20%. The time point here: newly diagnosed GD, antithyroid drugs for less than 3 months. With RNA extracted from PBMCs as input, the TCR library was made. This record belongs to a study of regulatory T cells in long-lasting Graves disease. Germline values: CDR1 MNHEY, CDR2 SVGAGI. V gave up 0 bases and J gave up 2 bases; unmatched junction bases: 4. The CDR3 totals 16 residues.

The chain recombines TRBV6-5 with TRBJ2-7, with 10 bases fitting TRBD1. The clonotype originates from a female donor with Graves disease. Specimen: peripheral blood mononuclear cells (PBMCs), collected at new diagnosis, from a patient treated with antithyroid drugs. Here the CDR3 DNA reads TGTGCCAGCAGTTACTCGCAAGACAGGGGGCCCTACGAGCAGTACTTC. Its translation: CASSYSQDRGPYEQYF.